This is a list of T cell receptor beta chains from one sample in a study of shared clonotypes between healthy human individuals. Sequenced by immunoSEQ multiplex PCR; TCRdb stores in-frame clones only, minus some. The table shows over a million clones, with 70% to 80% occurring only once. Sequencing used memory CD4+ T cells from PBMCs. The origin of the receptors is a man aged 18-30 years in good health. Some clones in this sample may be carry-over from other donors' samples. The CDR3 runs from the conserved cysteine through the conserved F or W. The order of the fields is clone size, V gene, D gene, J gene, CDR3 protein, CDR3 DNA. A D gene is named only where the DNA matches it firmly. Clone size is stated in some rows and not others, as once, few, many or a class when expanded.

clone size: few; V gene: TRBV5-4; D gene: .; J gene: TRBJ2-5; CDR3 protein: CASSQKKGQLQETQYF; CDR3 DNA: TGTGCCAGCAGCCAGAAGAAGGGACAACTCCAAGAGACCCAGTACTTC
clone size: few; V gene: TRBV7-9; D gene: .; J gene: TRBJ1-4; CDR3 protein: CASSYRRGEKLFF; CDR3 DNA: TGTGCCAGCAGCTACCGGAGGGGGGAAAAACTGTTTTTT
clone size: few; V gene: TRBV5-1; D gene: .; J gene: TRBJ2-3; CDR3 protein: CASSWGRAGATDTQYF; CDR3 DNA: TGCGCCAGCAGCTGGGGCCGGGCGGGCGCAACAGATACGCAGTATTTT
clone size: .; V gene: TRBV28; D gene: TRBD1; J gene: TRBJ1-4; CDR3 protein: CASRRDRVSEKLFF; CDR3 DNA: TGTGCCAGCAGGAGGGACAGGGTCAGTGAAAAACTGTTTTTT
clone size: .; V gene: TRBV7-3; D gene: .; J gene: TRBJ2-5; CDR3 protein: CASSSSLQETQYF; CDR3 DNA: TGTGCCAGCAGCTCCTCATTACAAGAGACCCAGTACTTC
clone size: many; V gene: TRBV28; D gene: .; J gene: TRBJ1-2; CDR3 protein: CASSTSYGYTF; CDR3 DNA: TGTGCCAGCAGTACGAGTTATGGCTACACCTTC
clone size: .; V gene: TRBV5-4; D gene: .; J gene: TRBJ1-1; CDR3 protein: CASSFGGKEGTEAFF; CDR3 DNA: TGTGCCAGCAGCTTCGGCGGGAAAGAGGGCACTGAAGCTTTCTTT
clone size: .; V gene: TRBV7-9; D gene: TRBD1; J gene: TRBJ2-7; CDR3 protein: CASSFTRDRGYEQYF; CDR3 DNA: TGTGCCAGCAGCTTTACAAGGGACAGGGGTTACGAGCAGTACTTC
clone size: .; V gene: TRBV28; D gene: TRBD1; J gene: TRBJ2-6; CDR3 protein: CASSPRNRGFSGANVLTF; CDR3 DNA: TGTGCCAGCAGCCCCAGAAACAGGGGATTCTCTGGGGCCAACGTCCTGACTTTC
clone size: few; V gene: TRBV5-1; D gene: .; J gene: TRBJ2-1; CDR3 protein: CASSFFGANEQFF; CDR3 DNA: TGCGCCAGCAGCTTTTTCGGGGCCAATGAGCAGTTCTTC
clone size: .; V gene: TRBV19; D gene: .; J gene: TRBJ2-7; CDR3 protein: CASSIGNGRAEQYF; CDR3 DNA: TGTGCCAGTAGTATAGGGAATGGAAGGGCCGAGCAGTACTTC
clone size: .; V gene: TRBV5-4; D gene: .; J gene: TRBJ2-4; CDR3 protein: CASSPGAVQNIQYF; CDR3 DNA: TGTGCCAGCAGCCCCGGGGCAGTCCAAAACATTCAGTACTTC
clone size: .; V gene: TRBV28; D gene: .; J gene: TRBJ2-3; CDR3 protein: CASEGPETDTQYF; CDR3 DNA: TGTGCCAGCGAAGGGCCCGAAACAGATACGCAGTATTTT
clone size: few; V gene: TRBV6-1; D gene: .; J gene: TRBJ1-2; CDR3 protein: CASSEASGYGYTF; CDR3 DNA: TGTGCCAGCAGTGAAGCGTCCGGATATGGCTACACCTTC
clone size: many; V gene: TRBV30; D gene: .; J gene: TRBJ1-5; CDR3 protein: CAWSVRSGQPQHF; CDR3 DNA: TGTGCCTGGAGTGTAAGAAGTGGCCAGCCCCAGCATTTT
clone size: .; V gene: TRBV6-1; D gene: .; J gene: TRBJ2-7; CDR3 protein: CATLITGLGEQYF; CDR3 DNA: TGTGCCACCTTAATCACAGGCCTCGGCGAGCAGTACTTC
clone size: .; V gene: TRBV5-1; D gene: .; J gene: TRBJ2-7; CDR3 protein: CASSLAGGPYEQYF; CDR3 DNA: TGCGCCAGCAGCTTGGCTGGGGGCCCCTACGAGCAGTACTTC
clone size: few; V gene: TRBV25-1; D gene: TRBD2; J gene: TRBJ2-7; CDR3 protein: CASSPLGASGRARYEQYF; CDR3 DNA: TGTGCCAGCAGTCCCTTGGGGGCTAGCGGGAGGGCCCGCTACGAGCAGTACTTC
clone size: .; V gene: TRBV30; D gene: TRBD1; J gene: TRBJ2-2; CDR3 protein: CAWRDRGRDTGELFF; CDR3 DNA: TGTGCCTGGAGGGACAGGGGGCGCGACACCGGGGAGCTGTTTTTT
clone size: .; V gene: TRBV2; D gene: TRBD2; J gene: TRBJ2-7; CDR3 protein: CASSDGREYSYEQYF; CDR3 DNA: TGTGCCAGCAGTGACGGGCGGGAGTACTCCTACGAGCAGTACTTC
clone size: .; V gene: TRBV19; D gene: .; J gene: TRBJ2-3; CDR3 protein: CASSLPHTDTQYF; CDR3 DNA: TGTGCCAGTAGTCTACCACATACAGATACGCAGTATTTT
clone size: .; V gene: TRBV4-2; D gene: .; J gene: TRBJ2-2; CDR3 protein: CASSQEPGGSRAIGELFF; CDR3 DNA: TGTGCCAGCAGCCAAGAACCTGGGGGCAGCCGGGCGATCGGGGAGCTGTTTTTT
clone size: .; V gene: TRBV7-2; D gene: .; J gene: TRBJ2-1; CDR3 protein: CASSLNTNEQFF; CDR3 DNA: TGTGCCAGCAGTCTAAACACCAATGAGCAGTTCTTC
clone size: few; V gene: TRBV18; D gene: .; J gene: TRBJ2-6; CDR3 protein: CASSPGGSGANVLTF; CDR3 DNA: TGTGCCAGCTCACCAGGCGGCTCTGGGGCCAACGTCCTGACTTTC
clone size: .; V gene: TRBV5-1; D gene: .; J gene: TRBJ2-3; CDR3 protein: CASSFSQGGDTQYF; CDR3 DNA: TGCGCCAGCAGCTTTTCCCAGGGGGGGGATACGCAGTATTTT
clone size: .; V gene: TRBV29-1; D gene: .; J gene: TRBJ1-1; CDR3 protein: CSVDKGWGTEAFF; CDR3 DNA: TGCAGCGTTGATAAGGGGTGGGGCACTGAAGCTTTCTTT
clone size: few; V gene: TRBV18; D gene: .; J gene: TRBJ2-7; CDR3 protein: CASSTPSGDPRVGSYEQYF; CDR3 DNA: TGTGCCAGCTCAACCCCTTCAGGAGATCCCCGAGTTGGATCCTACGAGCAGTACTTC
clone size: .; V gene: TRBV10-3; D gene: .; J gene: TRBJ1-2; CDR3 protein: CAISAGAHGYTF; CDR3 DNA: TGTGCCATCAGTGCCGGGGCCCATGGCTACACCTTC
clone size: .; V gene: TRBV4-2; D gene: TRBD1; J gene: TRBJ1-5; CDR3 protein: CASSQTNRGNQPQHF; CDR3 DNA: TGTGCCAGCAGCCAGACGAACAGGGGAAATCAGCCCCAGCATTTT